This TCR beta chain appears in the sequencing data of a study of CXCR3-negative and CXCR3-positive naive CD8 T cells (dated by TCRdb to about 2019). About the investigation overall: In total, 120 million to 150 million TRB reads were obtained, which works out to roughly 1.5 +/- 0.3 million reads per library. The diversity and physicochemical repertoire analyses included under 12 donors pooled from two independent experiments. TRBV-TRBJ cluster analysis included naive subsets from roughly 5 donors and memory cells from 3 donors.

Each CD8+ T cell subset was flow-sorted in triplicate, with roughly 330,000 cells per subset placed directly into RLT lysis buffer. To exclude memory contaminants, naive CD8+ T cells were stringently defined as CD45RO-CCR7+CD27+CD95-. Standard density gradient centrifugation was used to isolate peripheral blood mononuclear cells from buffy coats. A FACSAria III was used to flow-sort naive CD8+ T cells into CXCR3-negative and CXCR3-positive populations. Total RNA was extracted from sorted cells with an RNeasy Mini Kit. Beyond this particular receptor, the publication reports: Surface CD5, linked to self-reactivity in mice, was comparable between naive subsets; TCR interaction strength was therefore also inferred from TRB CDR3 physicochemical properties. Because CXCR3 expression was partially decreased after cryopreservation, freshly isolated PBMCs were used for most assays. Similar TRBV-TRBJ usage was shown by naive CXCR3-negative and CXCR3-positive cells from the same donor, whereas distinct patterns were shown by memory cells. TRB CDR3s from CXCR3-positive naive cells showed higher hydrophobicity (lower Kidera factor 4), lower energy, and higher strength and volume indices than CXCR3-negative naive cells. Comparably high repertoire diversity was found in both naive subsets, whereas much lower repertoire diversity was found in memory CD8+ T cells.

The sample was run on a NextSeq 550. The Human TCR Profiling Kit (MiLaboratory) was used to prepare UMI-labeled 5' RACE TRB cDNA libraries. cDNA synthesis used the entire amount of extracted RNA, and PCR amplification then used the entire amount of cDNA produced. Libraries were prepared in parallel using an identical number of PCR cycles. The published analysis was carried out like this. With a minimum of two reads required per UMI, MIGEC and MiXCR pulled out about 49,000 +/- 11,000 unique UMI-labeled TRB cDNA molecules from each library. On average, about 40,000 +/- 10,000 functional in-frame TRB CDR3 nucleotide clonotypes lacking stop codons were found per library. After downsampling to 5000 UMI-labeled TRB molecules per sample, diversity metrics, including normalized Shannon-Wiener and Chao1, were computed in VDJtools. VDJtools was used to calculate clonotype-size-weighted physicochemical properties of the central five CDR3 residues, namely interaction energy, strength, volume and Kidera factor 4. Each CDR3 protein sequence appears as one entry after TCRdb reprocessed the reads, and no DNA is included. These V and J calls rely on TCRdb rather than the paper's analysis. The sample's table covers 100,000 to 150,000 distinct CDR3 sequences. The ten most abundant clones make up 0.4% to 0.5% of the sample.

Points on this clonotype: Its target antigen remains unknown.

Including cysteine and phenylalanine, the CDR3 has 15 amino acids. No nucleotide data were recorded. The sequence came from a human donor in good health. Some clones in this sample may be carry-over from other donors' samples. The sequence joins TRBV12-3 or TRBV12-4 to TRBJ2-2; TCRdb's D gene call, TRBD1, goes unchecked for lack of DNA. Sequencing was done on a sample of naive CXCR3+ CD8+ T cells from blood. The cell subset or site label corresponds to: CD45RO-CCR7+CD27+CD95- naive CD8+ T cells expressing CXCR3 (TNR3+). This receptor carries the CDR3 CASTAWDRAGGELFF.